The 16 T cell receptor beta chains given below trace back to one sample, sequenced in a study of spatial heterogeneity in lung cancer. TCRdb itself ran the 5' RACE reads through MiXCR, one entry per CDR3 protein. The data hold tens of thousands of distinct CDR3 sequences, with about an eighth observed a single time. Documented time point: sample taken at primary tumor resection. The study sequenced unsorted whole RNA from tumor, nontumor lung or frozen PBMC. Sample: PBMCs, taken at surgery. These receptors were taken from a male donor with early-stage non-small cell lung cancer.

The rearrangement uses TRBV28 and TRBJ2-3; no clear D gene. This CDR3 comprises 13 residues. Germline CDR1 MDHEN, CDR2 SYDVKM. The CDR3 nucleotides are TGTGCGTCGACCCCTTTTGCGACAGATACGCAGTATTTT. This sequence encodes CASTPFATDTQYF.

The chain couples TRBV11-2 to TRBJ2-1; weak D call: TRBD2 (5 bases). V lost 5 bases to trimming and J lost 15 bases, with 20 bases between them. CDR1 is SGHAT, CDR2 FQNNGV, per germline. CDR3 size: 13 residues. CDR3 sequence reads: CASSLTDETMPFF. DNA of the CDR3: TGTGCCAGCAGCCTTACGGACGAGACTATGCCGTTCTTC.

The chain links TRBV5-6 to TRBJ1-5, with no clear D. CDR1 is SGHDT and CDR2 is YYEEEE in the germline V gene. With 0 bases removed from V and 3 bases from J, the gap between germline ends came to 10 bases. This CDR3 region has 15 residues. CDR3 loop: CASSLGRLDNQPQHF. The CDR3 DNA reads TGTGCCAGCAGCTTGGGCAGATTAGACAATCAGCCCCAGCATTTT.

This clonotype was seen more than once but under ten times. The CDR3 loop reads CASSLGGSGTLEQYF. DNA for the CDR3: TGTGCCAGCAGTTTAGGGGGTAGCGGGACTCTGGAGCAGTACTTC. The chain recombines TRBV12-3 or TRBV12-4 with TRBJ2-7; 8 positions agree with TRBD2. V lost 1 base and J lost 7; bases outside the gene matches: 9. This CDR3 has 15 amino acids.

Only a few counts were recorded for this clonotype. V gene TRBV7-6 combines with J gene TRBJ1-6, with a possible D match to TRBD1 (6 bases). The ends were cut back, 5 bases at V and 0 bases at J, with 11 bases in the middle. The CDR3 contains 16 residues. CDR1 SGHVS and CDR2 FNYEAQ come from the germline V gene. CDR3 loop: CASSPGQSSYNSPLHF. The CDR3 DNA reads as TGTGCCAGCAGCCCCGGACAGTCCTCCTATAATTCACCCCTCCACTTT.

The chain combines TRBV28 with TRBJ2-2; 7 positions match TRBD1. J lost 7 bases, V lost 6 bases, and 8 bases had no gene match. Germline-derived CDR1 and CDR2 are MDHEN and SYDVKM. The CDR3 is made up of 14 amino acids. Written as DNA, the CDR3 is TGTGCCAGCAGAAAACAGGGGTCGGGCGGGGAGCTGTTTTTT. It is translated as CASRKQGSGGELFF. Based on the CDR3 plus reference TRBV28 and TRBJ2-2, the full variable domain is DVKVTQSSRYLVKRTGEKVFLECVQDMDHENMFWYRQDPGLGLRLIYFSYDVKMKEKGDIPEGYSVSREKKERFSLILESASTNQTSMYLCASRKQGSGGELFFGEGSRLTVL.

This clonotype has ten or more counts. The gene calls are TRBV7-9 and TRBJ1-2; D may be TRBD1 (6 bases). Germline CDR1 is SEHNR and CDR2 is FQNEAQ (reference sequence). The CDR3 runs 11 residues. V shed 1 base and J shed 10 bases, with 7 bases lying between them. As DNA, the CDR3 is TGTGCCAGCAGCTTAGAGGGGGACTACACCTTC. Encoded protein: CASSLEGDYTF.

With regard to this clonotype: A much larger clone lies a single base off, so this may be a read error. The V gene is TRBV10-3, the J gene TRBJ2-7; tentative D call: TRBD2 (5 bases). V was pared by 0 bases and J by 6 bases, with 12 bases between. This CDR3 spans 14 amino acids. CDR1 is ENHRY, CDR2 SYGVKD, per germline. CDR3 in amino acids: CAISESMSGGEQYF. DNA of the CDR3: TGTGCCATCAGTGAGTCGATGAGCGGAGGCGAGCAGTACTTC.

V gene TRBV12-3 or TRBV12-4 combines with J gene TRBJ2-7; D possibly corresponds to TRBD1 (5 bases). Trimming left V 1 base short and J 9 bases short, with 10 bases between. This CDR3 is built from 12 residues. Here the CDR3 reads CASSLEGRRQYF. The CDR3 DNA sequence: TGTGCCAGCAGTTTAGAGGGGCGTCGGCAGTACTTC.

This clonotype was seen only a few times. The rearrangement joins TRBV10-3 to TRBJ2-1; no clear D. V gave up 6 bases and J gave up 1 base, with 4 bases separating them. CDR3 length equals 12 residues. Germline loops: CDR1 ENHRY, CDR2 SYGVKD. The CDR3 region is CAIRSSYNEQFF. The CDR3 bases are TGTGCCATCAGGAGTTCCTACAATGAGCAGTTCTTC.

CDR3 DNA: TGCAGCAAACGATCCGGTGGTGAGACCCAGTACTTC. It encodes CSKRSGGETQYF. V and J are TRBV29-1 and TRBJ2-5; D is unclear. The CDR3 totals 12 residues. Germline V lookup: CDR1 SQVTM, CDR2 ANQGSEA. V lost 8 bases and J lost 5, with 15 bases in between.

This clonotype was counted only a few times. In DNA, the CDR3 is TGTGCCAGCACCCTTGCACCGGACAGGGGGCTTGGCGGGGAGCTGTTTTTT. This encodes CASTLAPDRGLGGELFF. The gene calls are TRBV6-5 and TRBJ2-2, with TRBD1 matching over 11 bases. V lost 7 bases, J lost 7 bases, and 14 bases stayed unmatched. Germline V gene data show CDR1 as MNHEY and CDR2 as SVGAGI. The CDR3 runs 17 residues.

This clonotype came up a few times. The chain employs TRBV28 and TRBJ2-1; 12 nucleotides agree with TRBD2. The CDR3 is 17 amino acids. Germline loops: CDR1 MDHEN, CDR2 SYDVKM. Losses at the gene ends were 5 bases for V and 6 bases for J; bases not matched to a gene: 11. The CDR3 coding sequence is TGTGCCAGCAGTCTGCTAGCTAGCGGGAGGGCCCTCAATGAGCAGTTCTTC. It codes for CASSLLASGRALNEQFF.

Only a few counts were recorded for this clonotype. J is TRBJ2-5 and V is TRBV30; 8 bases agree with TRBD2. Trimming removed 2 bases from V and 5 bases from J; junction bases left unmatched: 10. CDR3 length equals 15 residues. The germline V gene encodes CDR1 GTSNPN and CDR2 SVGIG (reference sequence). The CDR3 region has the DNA TGTGCCTGGAGTCCCGGGGTAGCGGGACGGGAGACCCAGTACTTC. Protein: CAWSPGVAGRETQYF. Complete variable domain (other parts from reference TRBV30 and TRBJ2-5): SQTIHQWPATLVQPVGSPLSLECTVEGTSNPNLYWYRQAAGRGLQLLFYSVGIGQISSEVPQNLSASRPQDRQFILSSKKLLLSDSGFYLCAWSPGVAGRETQYFGPGTRLLVL.

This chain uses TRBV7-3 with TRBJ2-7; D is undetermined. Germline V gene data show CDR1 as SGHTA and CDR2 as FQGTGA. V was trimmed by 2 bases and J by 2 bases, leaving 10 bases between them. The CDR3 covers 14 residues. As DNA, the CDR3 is TGTGCCAGCAGCTTAGACCAGGACGCCTACGAGCAGTACTTC. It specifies CASSLDQDAYEQYF.

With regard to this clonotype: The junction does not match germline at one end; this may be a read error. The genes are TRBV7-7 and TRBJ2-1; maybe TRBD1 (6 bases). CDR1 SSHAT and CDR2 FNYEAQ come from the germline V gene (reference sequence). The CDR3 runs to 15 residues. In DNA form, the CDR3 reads TGTGCTAGCAGCCCGAACAGGGAGAACTACAATGAGCAGTTCTTC. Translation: CASSPNRENYNEQFF.